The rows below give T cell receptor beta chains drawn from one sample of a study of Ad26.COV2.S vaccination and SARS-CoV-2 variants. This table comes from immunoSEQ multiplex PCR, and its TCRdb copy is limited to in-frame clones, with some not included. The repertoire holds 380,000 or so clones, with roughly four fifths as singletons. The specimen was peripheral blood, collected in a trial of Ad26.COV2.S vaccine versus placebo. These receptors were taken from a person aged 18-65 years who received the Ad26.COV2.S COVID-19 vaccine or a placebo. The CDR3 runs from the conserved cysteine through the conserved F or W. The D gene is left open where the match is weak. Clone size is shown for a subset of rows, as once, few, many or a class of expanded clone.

CSARGNGYTF	TGCAGTGCTAGAGGGAATGGCTACACCTTC	TRBJ1-2	TRBV20-1	once	.
CASRRPSGGGKEKLFF	TGTGCCAGCAGGCGTCCCTCGGGTGGGGGAAAAGAAAAACTGTTTTTT	TRBJ1-4	TRBV13	.	.
CASRPDSSKEAFF	TGCGCCAGCAGACCCGACAGCTCCAAAGAAGCTTTCTTT	TRBJ1-1	TRBV10-1	.	.
CASSSTDTQYF	TGTGCCAGCTCAAGCACAGATACGCAGTATTTT	TRBJ2-3	TRBV18	once	.
CASSWGGQGGEKLFF	TGTGCCAGCAGCTGGGGGGGACAGGGTGGTGAAAAACTGTTTTTT	TRBJ1-4	TRBV7-9	.	TRBD1
CASSRGGYEQYF	TGCGCCAGCAGCCGGGGGGGTTACGAGCAGTACTTC	TRBJ2-7	TRBV5-1	once	TRBD2
CASSPYTYGRETQYF	TGTGCCAGCAGCCCATATACTTACGGGAGGGAGACCCAGTACTTC	TRBJ2-5	TRBV3-1/TRBV3-2	.	TRBD2
CASSTGPNQPQHF	TGTGCCAGCAGCACAGGACCTAATCAGCCCCAGCATTTT	TRBJ1-5	TRBV5-4	.	.
CASSVGGLNTGELFF	TGTGCCAGCAGCGTAGGAGGACTAAACACCGGGGAGCTGTTTTTT	TRBJ2-2	TRBV9	.	.
CASSQVRQGVPTEAFF	TGCGCCAGCAGCCAAGTCCGTCAAGGGGTGCCCACTGAAGCTTTCTTT	TRBJ1-1	TRBV4-3	once	.
CAWSPGAGVSDEQFF	TGTGCCTGGAGTCCAGGGGCGGGAGTTTCGGATGAGCAGTTCTTC	TRBJ2-1	TRBV30	.	.
CASSLYSGRAYNEQFF	TGTGCCAGCAGCCTTTATAGCGGGAGGGCCTACAATGAGCAGTTCTTC	TRBJ2-1	TRBV3-1/TRBV3-2	.	TRBD2
CASSQLGGYSGNTIYF	TGCGCCAGCAGCCAACTCGGCGGGTACTCTGGAAACACCATATATTTT	TRBJ1-3	TRBV4-3	.	.
CASSQDRWSYEQYF	TGCGCCAGCAGCCAAGATCGATGGTCCTACGAGCAGTACTTC	TRBJ2-7	TRBV4-1	.	.
CASSYDGRADETQYF	TGCGCCAGCAGTTACGACGGGAGGGCAGATGAGACCCAGTACTTC	TRBJ2-5	TRBV5-1	few	TRBD2
CASSTGVSYNEQFF	TGTGCCAGTAGTACAGGGGTCTCCTACAATGAGCAGTTCTTC	TRBJ2-1	TRBV19	.	.
CATSRDYRVAFF	TGTGCCACCAGCAGAGATTACAGGGTAGCTTTCTTT	TRBJ1-1	TRBV15	.	.
CASSLATGTGTANTEAFF	TGTGCCAGCAGCTTGGCTACAGGGACAGGGACGGCGAACACTGAAGCTTTCTTT	TRBJ1-1	TRBV7-3	.	TRBD1
CASSLDGSPYEQYF	TGTGCCAGCAGCTTGGATGGCAGCCCCTACGAGCAGTACTTC	TRBJ2-7	TRBV5-6	.	.
CASSLAGTRPYNEQFF	TGTGCCAGCAGCTTGGCGGGGACTCGACCCTACAATGAGCAGTTCTTC	TRBJ2-1	TRBV7-9	.	.
CASSLGTNQPQHF	TGTGCCAGCAGCTTGGGCACTAATCAGCCCCAGCATTTT	TRBJ1-5	TRBV7-9	few	.
CASSRLVRGELFF	TGTGCCAGCAGCCGACTAGTCCGCGGGGAGCTGTTTTTT	TRBJ2-2	TRBV14	once	.
CASYFSGASSYEQYF	TGTGCCAGCTATTTTAGCGGGGCAAGCTCCTACGAGCAGTACTTC	TRBJ2-7	TRBV2	.	TRBD2
CASKIEGRNTEAFF	TGTGCCAGCAAAATAGAAGGAAGGAACACTGAAGCTTTCTTT	TRBJ1-1	TRBV6-4	.	.
CASTSTWDGGGNVLTF	TGTGCCAGCACCTCGACCTGGGACGGAGGTGGCAACGTCCTGACTTTC	TRBJ2-6	TRBV7-9	.	.
CATSTGYEQYF	TGTGCCACCAGTACGGGCTACGAGCAGTACTTC	TRBJ2-7	TRBV6-2/TRBV6-3	.	.
CASRPGLIYNEQFF	TGTGCCAGCAGGCCGGGACTCATCTACAATGAGCAGTTCTTC	TRBJ2-1	TRBV3-1/TRBV3-2	.	.
CASARKNQETQYF	TGCGCCAGCGCCCGGAAGAATCAAGAGACCCAGTACTTC	TRBJ2-5	TRBV5-1	.	.
CASSFRQGGEKLFF	TGTGCCAGCAGCTTCCGACAGGGGGGTGAAAAACTGTTTTTT	TRBJ1-4	TRBV13	.	TRBD1
CATSGQGALGANVLTF	TGTGCCACCAGTGGGCAGGGGGCGCTTGGGGCCAACGTCCTGACTTTC	TRBJ2-6	TRBV24-1	once	TRBD1
CATSDSWTSRGYNEQFF	TGTGCCACCAGTGATTCGTGGACTTCCCGGGGCTACAATGAGCAGTTCTTC	TRBJ2-1	TRBV24-1	.	.
CASILDQGGSKRGKLFF	TGTGCCAGCATCCTGGACCAGGGCGGCAGCAAACGGGGAAAACTGTTTTTT	TRBJ1-4	TRBV5-5	few	.
CASRDRGRGHNEQFF	TGTGCCAGCAGGGATCGAGGGCGGGGCCACAATGAGCAGTTCTTC	TRBJ2-1	TRBV2	.	.
CSASRQGASQETQYF	TGCAGTGCTAGTCGACAGGGGGCTTCTCAAGAGACCCAGTACTTC	TRBJ2-5	TRBV20-1	.	TRBD1
CASSYLGSRNTEAFF	TGTGCCAGCAGTTACTTAGGCAGCCGGAACACTGAAGCTTTCTTT	TRBJ1-1	TRBV6-5	.	.
CASSEAVTGPYEQYF	TGTGCCAGCAGTGAAGCAGTCACAGGACCCTACGAGCAGTACTTC	TRBJ2-7	TRBV2	.	.
CASSSGQGAINEQFF	TGTGCCAGCAGTTCCGGACAGGGGGCGATTAATGAGCAGTTCTTC	TRBJ2-1	TRBV27	.	TRBD1
CAITPGEEGEQFF	TGTGCCATCACTCCGGGAGAGGAAGGTGAGCAGTTCTTC	TRBJ2-1	TRBV10-3	.	.
CASSLSTRNYGYTF	TGTGCCAGCAGCTTAAGTACCAGGAACTATGGCTACACCTTC	TRBJ1-2	TRBV7-2	.	.
CASSFPGPSYEQYF	TGTGCCAGCAGCTTTCCCGGGCCTTCCTACGAGCAGTACTTC	TRBJ2-7	TRBV7-9	.	.
CASSQTGQGPGNEKLFF	TGTGCCAGCAGCCAAACCGGACAGGGGCCAGGTAACGAAAAACTGTTTTTT	TRBJ1-4	TRBV4-2	.	TRBD1
CASRGTSGETQYF	TGTGCCAGCCGGGGGACTAGCGGAGAGACCCAGTACTTC	TRBJ2-5	TRBV4-2	.	TRBD2
CRVLQRTQYF	TGTCGGGTCCTCCAAAGAACCCAGTACTTC	TRBJ2-5	TRBV21-1	.	.
CASSLRDSYEQYF	TGTGCCAGCAGCTTGCGGGACTCCTACGAGCAGTACTTC	TRBJ2-7	TRBV5-6	few	.
CASSSRRGTLAAPTDTQYF	TGTGCCAGCAGCTCCCGCCGGGGGACCCTAGCGGCCCCCACAGATACGCAGTATTTT	TRBJ2-3	TRBV11-2	.	TRBD2
CATGFSSYEQYF	TGTGCCACCGGGTTTAGCTCCTACGAGCAGTACTTC	TRBJ2-7	TRBV15	.	.
CASSDSRRVIGQPQHF	TGTGCCAGCAGTGACTCCCGAAGGGTAATTGGTCAGCCCCAGCATTTT	TRBJ1-5	TRBV6-4	few	.
CASSYAPQTSGNTIYF	TGTGCCAGCAGTTACGCCCCGCAGACCTCTGGAAACACCATATATTTT	TRBJ1-3	TRBV6-5	.	.
CASSRRGLSTDTQYF	TGTGCCAGCAGCCGGAGGGGACTATCCACAGATACGCAGTATTTT	TRBJ2-3	TRBV9	once	TRBD2
CARKQPSNVLTF	TGTGCCCGCAAACAGCCCTCCAACGTCCTGACTTTC	TRBJ2-6	TRBV21-1	once	.
CARGGGYNQPQHF	TGTGCCCGCGGGGGGGGGTACAATCAGCCCCAGCATTTT	TRBJ1-5	TRBV6-6	.	.